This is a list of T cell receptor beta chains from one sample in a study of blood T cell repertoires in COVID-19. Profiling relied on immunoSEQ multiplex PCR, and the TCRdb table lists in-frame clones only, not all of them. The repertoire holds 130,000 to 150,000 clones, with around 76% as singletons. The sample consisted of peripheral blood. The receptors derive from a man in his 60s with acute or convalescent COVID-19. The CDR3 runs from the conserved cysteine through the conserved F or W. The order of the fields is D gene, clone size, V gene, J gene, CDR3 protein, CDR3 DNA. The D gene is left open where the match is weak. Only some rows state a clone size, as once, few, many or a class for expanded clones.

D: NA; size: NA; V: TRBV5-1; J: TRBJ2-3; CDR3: CASSLVPGSTDTQYF; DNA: TGCGCCAGCAGCTTGGTCCCAGGTAGCACAGATACGCAGTATTTT
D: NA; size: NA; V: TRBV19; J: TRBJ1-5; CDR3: CASSTPRQPQHF; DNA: TGTGCCAGTAGTACACCTAGGCAGCCCCAGCATTTT
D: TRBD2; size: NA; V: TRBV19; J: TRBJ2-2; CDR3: CASSIFEGLAGTNTGELFF; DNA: TGTGCCAGTAGTATTTTCGAGGGGCTAGCGGGTACCAACACCGGGGAGCTGTTTTTT
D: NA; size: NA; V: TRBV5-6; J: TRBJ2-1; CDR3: CASSSLPGTHSYNEQFF; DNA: TGTGCCAGCAGCTCCCTCCCAGGCACACACTCCTACAATGAGCAGTTCTTC
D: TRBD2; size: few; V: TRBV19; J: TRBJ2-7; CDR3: CASSAPGLAGGPAYF; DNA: TGTGCCAGTAGTGCCCCGGGACTAGCGGGAGGGCCCGCGTACTTC
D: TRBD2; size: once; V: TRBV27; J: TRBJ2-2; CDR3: CASSLPAGDSGELFF; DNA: TGTGCCAGCAGTTTACCAGCGGGAGATTCCGGGGAGCTGTTTTTT
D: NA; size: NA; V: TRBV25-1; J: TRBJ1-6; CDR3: CASSDPTAGNSPLHF; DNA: TGTGCCAGCAGTGATCCCACAGCGGGGAATTCACCCCTCCACTTT
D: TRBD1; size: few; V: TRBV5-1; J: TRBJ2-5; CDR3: CASSPEGANIETQYF; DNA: TGCGCCAGCAGCCCCGAGGGGGCTAATATCGAGACCCAGTACTTC
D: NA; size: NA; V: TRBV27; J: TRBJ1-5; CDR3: CASSSRTDLPNQPQHF; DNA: TGTGCCAGCAGTTCGCGGACAGACCTGCCCAATCAGCCCCAGCATTTT
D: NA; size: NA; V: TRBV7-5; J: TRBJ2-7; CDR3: CARSWVGAGSYEQYF; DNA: NA
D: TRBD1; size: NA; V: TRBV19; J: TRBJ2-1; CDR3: CASSPQGVEKNEQFF; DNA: TGTGCCAGTAGCCCACAGGGGGTCGAGAAAAATGAGCAGTTCTTC
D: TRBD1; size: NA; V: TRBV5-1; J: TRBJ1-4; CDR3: CASSVGTGGEKLFF; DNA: TGCGCCAGCAGCGTCGGGACAGGGGGCGAAAAACTGTTTTTT
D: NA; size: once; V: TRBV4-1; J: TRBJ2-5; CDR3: CASSQGTVGMGETQYF; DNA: TGCGCCAGCAGCCAAGGGACTGTGGGGATGGGAGAGACCCAGTACTTC
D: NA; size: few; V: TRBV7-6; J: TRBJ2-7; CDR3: CASSLTGGGEQYF; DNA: TGTGCCAGCAGCTTAACGGGTGGAGGGGAGCAGTACTTC
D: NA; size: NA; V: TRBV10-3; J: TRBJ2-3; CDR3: CAISESSGTQYF; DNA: TGTGCCATCAGTGAGTCGAGTGGTACGCAGTATTTT
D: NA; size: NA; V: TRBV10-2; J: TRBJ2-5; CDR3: CASSENGASASNQYF; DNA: TGCGCCAGCAGTGAAAACGGGGCTAGCGCTAGTAACCAGTACTTC
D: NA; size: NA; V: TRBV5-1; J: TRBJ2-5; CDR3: CASSPEYQETQYF; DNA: TGCGCCAGCAGCCCCGAGTACCAAGAGACCCAGTACTTC
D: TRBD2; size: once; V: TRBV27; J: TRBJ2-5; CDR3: CASRRTSGQETQYF; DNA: TGTGCCAGCAGACGGACTAGCGGGCAAGAGACCCAGTACTTC
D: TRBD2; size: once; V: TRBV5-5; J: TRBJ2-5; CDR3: CASSPQGGVETQYF; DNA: TGTGCCAGCAGCCCCCAGGGAGGGGTAGAGACCCAGTACTTC
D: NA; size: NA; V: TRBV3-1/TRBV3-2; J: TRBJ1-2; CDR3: CASSQDTGVQGGYTF; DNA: TGTGCCAGCAGCCAAGATACGGGGGTTCAGGGAGGCTACACCTTC
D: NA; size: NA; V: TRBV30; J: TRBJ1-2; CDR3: CAWSLGGTNYGYTF; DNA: TGTGCCTGGAGTCTGGGGGGGACTAACTATGGCTACACCTTC
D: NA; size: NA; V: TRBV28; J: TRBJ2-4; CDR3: CATFGPLAKNIQYF; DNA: TGTGCCACCTTCGGTCCCCTAGCCAAAAACATTCAGTACTTC
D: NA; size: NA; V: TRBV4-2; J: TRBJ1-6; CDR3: CASSQGLGDSPLHF; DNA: TGTGCCAGCAGCCAAGGCCTAGGGGATTCACCCCTCCACTTT
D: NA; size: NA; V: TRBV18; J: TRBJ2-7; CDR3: CASSSDRNNEQYF; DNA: TGTGCCAGCTCCTCGGACAGAAATAACGAGCAGTACTTC
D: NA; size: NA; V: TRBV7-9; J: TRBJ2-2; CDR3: CASSPLEAGELFF; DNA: TGTGCCAGCAGCCCACTGGAGGCCGGGGAGCTGTTTTTT
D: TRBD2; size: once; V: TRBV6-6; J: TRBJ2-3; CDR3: CASSYGGGRSPDTQYF; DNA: TGTGCCAGCAGTTACGGCGGCGGGAGGAGCCCAGATACGCAGTATTTT
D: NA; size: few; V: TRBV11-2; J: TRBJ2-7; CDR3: CASSAYTYEQYF; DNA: TGTGCCAGCAGCGCCTATACCTACGAGCAGTACTTC
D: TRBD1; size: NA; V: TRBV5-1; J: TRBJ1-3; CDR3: CASSRNRGDGNTIYF; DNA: TGCGCCAGCAGTAGGAACAGGGGAGACGGAAACACCATATATTTT
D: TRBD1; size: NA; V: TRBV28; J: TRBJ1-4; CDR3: CASSTTGGNNEKLFF; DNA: TGTGCCAGCAGCACAACAGGGGGAAATAATGAAAAACTGTTTTTT
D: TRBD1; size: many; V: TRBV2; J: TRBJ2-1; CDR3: CASSDELGGQGIDNEQFF; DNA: TGTGCCAGCAGTGACGAGTTAGGGGGACAGGGTATAGACAATGAGCAGTTCTTC
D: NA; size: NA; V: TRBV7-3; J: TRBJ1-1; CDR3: CASSPGGGSTEAFF; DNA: TGTGCCAGCAGCCCGGGAGGGGGGAGCACTGAAGCTTTCTTT
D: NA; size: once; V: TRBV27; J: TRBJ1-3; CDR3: CASSLQGPSGNTIYF; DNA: TGTGCCAGCAGTTTGCAGGGGCCCTCTGGAAACACCATATATTTT
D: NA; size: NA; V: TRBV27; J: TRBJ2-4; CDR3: CASSRGKGAKNIQYF; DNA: TGTGCCAGCAGCAGGGGCAAGGGAGCCAAAAACATTCAGTACTTC
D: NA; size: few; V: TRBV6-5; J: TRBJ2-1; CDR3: CASKLSGQSYNEQFF; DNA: TGTGCCAGCAAACTTTCCGGACAATCCTACAATGAGCAGTTCTTC
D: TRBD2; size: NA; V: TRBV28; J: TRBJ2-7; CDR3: CASSAGGERAGEQYF; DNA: TGTGCCAGCAGTGCGGGGGGCGAGCGGGCGGGGGAGCAGTACTTC
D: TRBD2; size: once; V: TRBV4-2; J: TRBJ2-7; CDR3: CASSPHSSAGGREQYF; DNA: TGTGCCAGCAGCCCTCATAGCTCGGCGGGAGGGAGAGAGCAGTACTTC
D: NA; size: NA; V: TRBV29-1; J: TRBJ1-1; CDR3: CSVGYYTEAFF; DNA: TGCAGCGTGGGCTATTACACTGAAGCTTTCTTT
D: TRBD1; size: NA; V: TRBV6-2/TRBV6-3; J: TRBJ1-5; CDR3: CASSRDSGSNQPQHF; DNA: TGTGCCAGCAGCCGGGACAGTGGGAGCAATCAGCCCCAGCATTTT
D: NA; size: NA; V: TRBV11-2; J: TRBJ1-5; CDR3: CASSPNSNQPQHF; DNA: TGTGCCAGCAGCCCAAATAGCAATCAGCCCCAGCATTTT
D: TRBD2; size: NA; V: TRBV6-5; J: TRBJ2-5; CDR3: CASSSLGGRETQYF; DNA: TGTGCCAGCAGTTCCCTGGGGGGGAGAGAGACCCAGTACTTC
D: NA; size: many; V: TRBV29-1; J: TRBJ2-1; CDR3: CSVEGYARLYNEQFF; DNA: TGCAGCGTTGAAGGGTATGCCAGGTTATACAATGAGCAGTTCTTC
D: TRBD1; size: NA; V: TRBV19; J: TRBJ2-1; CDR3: CASSGQGFEDEQFF; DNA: TGTGCCAGCTCGGGACAGGGGTTCGAAGATGAGCAGTTCTTC
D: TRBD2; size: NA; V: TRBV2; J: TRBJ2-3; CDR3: CASRGLAGTDTQYF; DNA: TGTGCCAGCAGAGGTCTAGCGGGGACAGATACGCAGTATTTT
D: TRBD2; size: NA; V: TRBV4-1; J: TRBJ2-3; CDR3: CASSQEQLAGASQYF; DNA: TGCGCCAGCAGCCAAGAGCAACTAGCGGGAGCCTCGCAGTATTTT
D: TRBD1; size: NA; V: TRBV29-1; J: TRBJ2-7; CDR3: CSVTGQGSFYEQYF; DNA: TGCAGCGTTACTGGACAGGGTAGCTTTTACGAGCAGTACTTC
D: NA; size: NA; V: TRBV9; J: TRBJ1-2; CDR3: CASSVATGTPYGYTF; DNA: TGTGCCAGCAGCGTAGCTACAGGGACCCCATATGGCTACACCTTC
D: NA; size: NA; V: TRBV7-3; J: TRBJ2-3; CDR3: CASSLTSVGVSGTDTQYF; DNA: TGTGCCAGCAGCTTAACCAGCGTCGGAGTTTCGGGCACAGATACGCAGTATTTT
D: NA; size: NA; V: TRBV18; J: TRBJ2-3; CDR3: CASSQSGQAGQRTDTQYF; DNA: TGTGCCAGCTCTCAAAGCGGCCAAGCGGGCCAAAGGACAGATACGCAGTATTTT
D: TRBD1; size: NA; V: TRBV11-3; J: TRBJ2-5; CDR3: CASSLGQGPGETQYF; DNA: TGTGCCAGCAGCTTAGGACAGGGGCCGGGGGAGACCCAGTACTTC
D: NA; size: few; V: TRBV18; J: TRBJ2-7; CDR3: CASSPPLVGEGQYF; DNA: TGTGCCAGCTCACCACCGTTGGTTGGTGAGGGGCAGTACTTC
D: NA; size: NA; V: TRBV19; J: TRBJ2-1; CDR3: CASSIEGTGATSGVHEQFF; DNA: TGTGCCAGTAGTATAGAAGGGACAGGGGCGACTAGCGGGGTCCATGAGCAGTTCTTC
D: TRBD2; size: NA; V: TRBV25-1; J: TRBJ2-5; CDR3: CASSTGLATYQETQYF; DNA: TGTGCCAGCAGTACGGGACTAGCGACCTACCAAGAGACCCAGTACTTC
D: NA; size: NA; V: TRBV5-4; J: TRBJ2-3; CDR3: CASHSTDTQYF; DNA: TGTGCCAGTCATAGCACAGATACGCAGTATTTT
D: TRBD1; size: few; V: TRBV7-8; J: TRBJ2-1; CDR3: CASSELGTGYNEQFF; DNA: TGTGCCAGCAGCGAACTCGGGACAGGGTACAATGAGCAGTTCTTC
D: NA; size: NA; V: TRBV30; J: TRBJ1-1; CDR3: CAWRSGGPAFF; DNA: TGTGCCTGGAGGTCGGGGGGGCCGGCTTTCTTT
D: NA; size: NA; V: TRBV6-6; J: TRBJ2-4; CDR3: CASSGRGERAKNIQYF; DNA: TGTGCCAGCAGTGGTCGGGGAGAAAGGGCCAAAAACATTCAGTACTTC
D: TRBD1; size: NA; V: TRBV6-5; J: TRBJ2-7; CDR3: CASSYSDRTYEQYF; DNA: TGTGCCAGCAGTTATTCGGACAGGACCTACGAGCAGTACTTC
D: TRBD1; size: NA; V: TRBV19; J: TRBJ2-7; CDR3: CASSSAGQGENEQYF; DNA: TGTGCCAGTAGTTCTGCGGGACAGGGGGAGAACGAGCAGTACTTC
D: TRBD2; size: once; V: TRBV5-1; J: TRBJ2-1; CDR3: CASSSNGLVHDEQFF; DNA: TGCGCCAGCAGCTCCAACGGACTAGTACATGATGAGCAGTTCTTC